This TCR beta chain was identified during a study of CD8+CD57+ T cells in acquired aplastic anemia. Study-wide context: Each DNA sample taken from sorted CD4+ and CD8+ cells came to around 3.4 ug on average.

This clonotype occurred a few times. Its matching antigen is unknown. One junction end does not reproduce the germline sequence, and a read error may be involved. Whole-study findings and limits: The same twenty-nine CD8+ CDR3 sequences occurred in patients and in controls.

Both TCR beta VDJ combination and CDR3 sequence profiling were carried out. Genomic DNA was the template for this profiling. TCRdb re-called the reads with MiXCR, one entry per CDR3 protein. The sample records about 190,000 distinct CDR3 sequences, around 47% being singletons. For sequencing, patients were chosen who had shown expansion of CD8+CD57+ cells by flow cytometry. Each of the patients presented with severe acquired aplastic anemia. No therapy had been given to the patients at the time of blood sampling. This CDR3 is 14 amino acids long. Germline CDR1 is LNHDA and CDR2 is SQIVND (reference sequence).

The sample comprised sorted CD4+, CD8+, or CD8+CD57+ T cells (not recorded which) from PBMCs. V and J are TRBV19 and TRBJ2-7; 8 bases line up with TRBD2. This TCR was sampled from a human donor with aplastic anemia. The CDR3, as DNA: TGTGCCAGTAGCATAGCGGGGTCGACCTACGAGCAGTACTTC. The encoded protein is CASSIAGSTYEQYF.